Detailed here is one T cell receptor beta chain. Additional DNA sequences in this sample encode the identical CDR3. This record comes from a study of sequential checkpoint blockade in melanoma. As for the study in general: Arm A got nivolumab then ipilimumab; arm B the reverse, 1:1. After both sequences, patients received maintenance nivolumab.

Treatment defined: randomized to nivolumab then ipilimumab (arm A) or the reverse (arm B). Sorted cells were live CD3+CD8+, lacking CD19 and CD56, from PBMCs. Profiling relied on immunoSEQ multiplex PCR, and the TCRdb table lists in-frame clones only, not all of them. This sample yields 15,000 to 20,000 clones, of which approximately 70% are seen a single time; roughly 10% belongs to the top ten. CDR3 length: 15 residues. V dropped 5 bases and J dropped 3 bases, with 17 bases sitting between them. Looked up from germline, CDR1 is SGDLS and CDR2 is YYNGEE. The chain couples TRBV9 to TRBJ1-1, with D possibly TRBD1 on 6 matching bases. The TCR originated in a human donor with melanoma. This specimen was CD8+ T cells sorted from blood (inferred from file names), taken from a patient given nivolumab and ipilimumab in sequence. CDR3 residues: CASRSPTGLDTEAFF. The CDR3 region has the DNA TGTGCCAGCAGGTCGCCCACAGGGTTGGACACTGAAGCTTTCTTT.